The clone carrying this T cell receptor (beta chain) appeared a single time. Its target is unknown. These data are taken from a study of cytomegalovirus exposure and HLA in healthy donors. Whole-study findings and limits: Presence/absence analyses took donor sequencing depth as roughly uniform. In vitro experiments confirmed that three CMV-associated chains were specific for CMV antigens. An analysis that came later showed most CMV-associated TCR beta chains appearing HLA-restricted. The authors listed approximately 150 TCR beta chains as cytomegalovirus-associated.

Trimming removed 4 bases from V and 5 bases from J; junction bases left unmatched: 12. Germline lookup yields CDR1 SGHNT and CDR2 YYREEE (reference sequence). The CDR3 sequence is 16 residues long. PCR employed 60 Vbeta and 13 Jbeta primers. Clones were sequenced by immunoSEQ multiplex PCR, and TCRdb holds only the in-frame ones, with some missing. The sample records 85,000 to 110,000 clones, around three quarters being singletons. The sequence came from a man between 50 and 59 years old in good health and CMV-seropositive. Sequencing was done on a sample of PBMCs. The chain uses TRBV5-4 and TRBJ2-7, with 10 nucleotides matching TRBD2. CDR3 region: CASSTDPAGGPNEQYF. CDR3 coding DNA: TGTGCCAGCAGCACTGACCCAGCGGGAGGGCCGAACGAGCAGTACTTC.